The source of this TCR beta chain is a study of T cell repertoires in cytomegalovirus infection. For the study at large: Public TCR beta signatures indicated both CMV infection and matching HLA type. Study-wide points: The cumulative frequency of public TCR beta families identified carriers of CMV plus the relevant HLA. It was HLA-C-restricted CMV-specific TCR beta clonotypes that dominated the response ex vivo.

With respect to this clonotype: As yet, its antigen is unknown.

This CDR3 has 13 residues. Trimming took 4 bases from V and 8 from J, leaving 14 bases between them. The V gene's germline CDR1 is MNHEY and CDR2 SMNVEV (reference sequence). TCRdb reprocessed the reads with MiXCR, giving one entry per CDR3 protein. The table shows about 740,000 distinct CDR3 sequences, with roughly a third occurring only once. This clonotype originated in a human donor in good health (CMV status not recorded). Some clones in this sample may be carry-over from other donors' samples. Sequenced material: PBMCs. The chain recombines TRBV27 with TRBJ1-2; D is perhaps TRBD1 (5 bases). CDR3 protein: CASSSYGGVGYTF. Written as DNA, the CDR3 is TGTGCCAGCAGTTCATACGGGGGGGTAGGCTACACCTTC.